This T cell receptor beta chain was recorded in a study of cytomegalovirus exposure and HLA in healthy donors. A remark on this clone: Its cognate antigen is unknown.

The CDR3 extends over 15 amino acids. The V gene lost 5 bases and the J gene lost 1 base, with 14 bases spanning the gap. Germline V gene data show CDR1 as PRHDT and CDR2 as FYEKMQ (reference sequence). General study findings and limits: Later findings reportedly placed an Asian-associated ancestry cluster below the roughly 670-donor mean for N-insertions.

The PCR was carried out with 60 Vbeta primers and 13 Jbeta primers. Method: immunoSEQ multiplex PCR; TCRdb's copy keeps in-frame clones and lacks some. The sample has some 150,000 clones, around four fifths seen once. Sample: PBMCs. V usage is TRBV13 and J usage is TRBJ1-1; possibly TRBD1 for D (5 bases). The source of this sequence is a man between 45 and 60 years old in good health and CMV-seropositive. The CDR3 protein is CASSTRQNPNTEAFF. DNA for the CDR3: TGTGCCAGCAGCACCCGACAGAACCCGAACACTGAAGCTTTCTTT.